This T cell receptor (beta chain) was identified during a study of blood T cell repertoires in COVID-19. Study background: Specimens from acute and convalescent COVID-19 originated in the United States, Italy and Spain. In each case, the material was cDNA or gDNA derived from T cells, B-cell-depleted T cells, or PBMCs.

V trimming: 0 bases; J trimming: 5 bases; junction bases outside the gene matches: 5. The V gene's germline CDR1 is MNHEY and CDR2 SMNVEV (reference sequence). This CDR3 has 15 residues. Original analysis: Reference gene primer amplification in the assay estimated nucleated cell counts. Assay used: immunoSEQ multiplex PCR; TCRdb lists only in-frame clones, some missing. From that table come the V and J calls and clone size; the DNA was used to work out D and trimming. The sample carries 150,000 to 200,000 clones, 86% recorded once. The rearrangement links TRBV27 to TRBJ2-5; TRBD2 matches at 8 bases. The clonotype originates from a man between 50 and 59 years old with active or convalescent COVID-19. The sample was peripheral blood. The CDR3 is CASSLSGGARETQYF. The CDR3 bases are TGTGCCAGCAGTTTATCCGGGGGGGCCCGGGAGACCCAGTACTTC.